This TCR beta chain stems from a study of persistence of HIV-infected CD4 T cells (TCRdb year 2020). Notes on the research overall: The study isolated CMV- and HIV-1 Gag-responding CD4+ T cells from ART-treated individuals to examine antigen-driven clonal expansion of HIV-1-infected cells. Suppressive ART had been received by participants for a median of roughly eight years. Peripheral blood samples of up to roughly 200 mL were obtained at multiple time points, with the exception of a couple of participants, for whom leukapheresis was performed at a single time point. TCRbeta sequencing assessed the clonality of all cells in each sorted population, while proviral sequencing assessed the clonality of infected cells. For the TCR cluster analysis across participants, 8 or 9 participants were included for CMV and more than five participants for Gag.

TCRbeta repertoires were sequenced from genomic DNA with the immunoSEQ hsTCRB assay version 4 in survey mode. Genomic DNA was diluted to roughly 9.8 ng/uL, using up to about 1 ug per sample for TCRbeta sequencing. The paper's data handling went like this. TCRbeta data were analyzed in ImmunoSeq Analyzer 3.0, with diversity computed on productive nucleotide rearrangements. The improved Chao index was used to estimate lower-bound TCR diversity, and the Gini coefficient was used to estimate clonality using the Immunarch R package. Different nucleotide rearrangements encoding the same CDR3beta amino acid sequence were counted as distinct clonotypes. Differential abundance analysis found TCRbeta sequences that were significantly enriched in antigen-responding cells compared with anti-CD3/anti-CD28-activated cells. Using predicted peptide-MHC specificity as the basis, GLIPH2 grouped TCRs into clusters, both for each participant individually and for the merged data sets that combined participants. What TCRdb holds here is the immuneACCESS table cut down to in-frame rearrangements. Part of the clones is not present; checked against another copy, under half of the missing clones reflect an unresolved V gene, and the others are unexplained. V, J and clone size reflect that table, while D and trimming were determined from the DNA. This sample is represented by 25,000 to 35,000 clones; over 65% of them were singletons. 0.7% to 0.95% of the sample belongs to the ten largest clones.

What the research found in general, with its limitations: Only a small number of individuals took part in the study, and the range of antigens tested was limited. Restriction of bulk TCR analyses to the rare CMV-responding cells that actually carried HIV-1 proviruses was not possible. Antigen-responding cells were enriched for degenerate expanded CDR3beta sequences, which suggests convergent selection of CD4+ responses to CMV and Gag. TCRbeta richness in CMV- and Gag-responding cells was significantly lower than in anti-CD3/anti-CD28-responding cells; CMV-responding cells had higher oligoclonality than CD3/CD28-stimulated and Gag-responding cells. A correlation was observed between TCR oligoclonality and proviral oligoclonality within the same sorted populations.

The treatment or condition label on this specimen signifies: suppressive antiretroviral therapy. Lysates of CMV-infected fibroblasts at around 10 ug/mL were used to stimulate the cells. Memory populations depleted of antigen-responding cells were obtained by sorting nonresponding CD40L-negative CD69-negative CD45RO-high memory CD4+ T cells. HIV-1-infected adults in whom suppressive ART had been started during chronic infection were enrolled as participants. Plasma HIV-1 RNA had been undetectable (below 50 copies/mL) in participants for at least 4 years. To be included, a participant needed positive CMV serology and a CD4+ T cell count above 400 cells/uL. Before stimulation, PBMCs were isolated using density centrifugation and depleted of CD8+ T cells. Stimulation of CD8-depleted PBMCs was carried out for more than 15 hours with anti-CD28/CD49d costimulation, CD40-blocking antibody and enfuvirtide, to prevent new infections. Cell sorting was performed on a Beckman Coulter MoFlo Legacy or XDP sorter, and dead cells were excluded with propidium iodide. Genomic DNA was extracted using the QIAamp DNA Mini Kit for samples with more than one million cells and using the Quick-DNA Microprep Kit for all other samples.

As for this clone: Its binding antigen is unknown. No much larger clone exists at a distance of one base, and base qualities are not known.

At the junction V is shortened by 1 base and J by 5 bases, with 14 bases in between. Taken from the germline V gene, the CDR1 and CDR2 loops are LGHNA and YNFKEQ. The CDR3 spans 15 residues, from the cysteine through the phenylalanine. The only DNA kept is the CDR3, 45 bases in frame from the first base. The rearrangement joined TRBV4-2 to TRBJ1-1; TRBD1 is possibly the D segment (6 matching bases). The sequence was obtained from an adult woman with HIV who was CMV-seropositive. The sample in question was CD4+ T cells sorted from PBMCs after roughly 18-hour stimulation, obtained from a patient who received antiretroviral therapy. This specimen's cell subset or site label, interpreted: CD40L-CD69- CD45RO-high memory CD4 T cells not responding to CMV lysate. Read as DNA, the sequence is TGTGCCAGCAGCCAAGGTCCAGGGGAGAGAACTGAAGCTTTCTTT. Its coded protein is CASSQGPGERTEAFF.